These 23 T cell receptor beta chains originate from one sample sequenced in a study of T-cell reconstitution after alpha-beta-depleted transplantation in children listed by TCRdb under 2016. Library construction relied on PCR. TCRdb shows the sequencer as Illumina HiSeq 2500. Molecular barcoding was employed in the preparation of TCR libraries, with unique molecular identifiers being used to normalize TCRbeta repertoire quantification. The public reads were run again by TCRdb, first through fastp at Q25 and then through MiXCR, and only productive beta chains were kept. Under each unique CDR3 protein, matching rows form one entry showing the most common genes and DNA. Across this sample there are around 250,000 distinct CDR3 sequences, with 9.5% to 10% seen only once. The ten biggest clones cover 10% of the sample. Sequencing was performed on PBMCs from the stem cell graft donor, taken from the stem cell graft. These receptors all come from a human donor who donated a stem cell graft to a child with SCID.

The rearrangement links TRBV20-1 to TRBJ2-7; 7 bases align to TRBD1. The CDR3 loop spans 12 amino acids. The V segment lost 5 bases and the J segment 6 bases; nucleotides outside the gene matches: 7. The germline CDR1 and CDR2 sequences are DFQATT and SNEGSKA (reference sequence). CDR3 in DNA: TGCAGTGCTCCGGGACAGCTTGGCGAGCAGTACTTC. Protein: CSAPGQLGEQYF.

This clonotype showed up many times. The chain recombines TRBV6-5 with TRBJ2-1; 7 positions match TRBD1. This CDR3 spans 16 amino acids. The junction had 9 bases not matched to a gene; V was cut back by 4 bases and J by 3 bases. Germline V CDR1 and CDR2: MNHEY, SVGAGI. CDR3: CASSLTTGAGYNEQFF. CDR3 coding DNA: TGTGCCAGCAGTTTAACTACAGGGGCTGGCTACAATGAGCAGTTCTTC.

The CDR3 bases are TGCGCCAGCAGCACCGGCCCGGGACAGGGGGTAGTGGGCACTGAAGCTTTCTTT. Translated: CASSTGPGQGVVGTEAFF. The chain is built from TRBV5-1 and TRBJ1-1, with TRBD1 identical over 11 bases. From germline, CDR1 is SGHRS and CDR2 YFSETQ. The CDR3 is made up of 18 amino acids. With V trimmed by 4 bases and J by 4 bases, 15 bases remained unmatched.

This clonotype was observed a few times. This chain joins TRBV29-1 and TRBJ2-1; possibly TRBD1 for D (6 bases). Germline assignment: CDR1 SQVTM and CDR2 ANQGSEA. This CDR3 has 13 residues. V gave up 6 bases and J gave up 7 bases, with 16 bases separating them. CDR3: CSVQGRAVNEQFF. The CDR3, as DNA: TGCAGCGTACAGGGAAGGGCGGTTAATGAGCAGTTCTTC.

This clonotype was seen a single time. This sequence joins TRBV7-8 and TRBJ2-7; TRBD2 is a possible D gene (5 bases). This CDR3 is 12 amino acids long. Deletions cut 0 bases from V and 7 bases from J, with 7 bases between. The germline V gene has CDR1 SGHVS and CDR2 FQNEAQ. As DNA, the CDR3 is TGTGCCAGCAGCTTAGCCGCGGGTGAGCAGTACTTC. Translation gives CASSLAAGEQYF.

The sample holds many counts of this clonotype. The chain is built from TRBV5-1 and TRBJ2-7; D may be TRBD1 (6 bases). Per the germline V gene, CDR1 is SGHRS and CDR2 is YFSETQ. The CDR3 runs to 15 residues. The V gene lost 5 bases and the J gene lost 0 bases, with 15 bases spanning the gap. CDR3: CASSLQTGSSYEQYF. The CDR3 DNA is TGCGCCAGCAGTCTTCAAACAGGGAGCTCCTACGAGCAGTACTTC.

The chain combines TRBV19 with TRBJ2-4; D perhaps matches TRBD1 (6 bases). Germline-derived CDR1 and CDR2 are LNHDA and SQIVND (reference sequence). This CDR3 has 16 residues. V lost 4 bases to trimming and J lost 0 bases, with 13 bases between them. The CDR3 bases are TGTGCCAGTAGTACTGGACAGACACTAGCCAAAAACATTCAGTACTTC. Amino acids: CASSTGQTLAKNIQYF.

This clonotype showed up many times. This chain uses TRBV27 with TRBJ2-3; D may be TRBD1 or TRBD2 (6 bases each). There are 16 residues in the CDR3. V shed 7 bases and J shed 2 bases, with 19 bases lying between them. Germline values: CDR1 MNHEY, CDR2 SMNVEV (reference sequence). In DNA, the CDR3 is TGTGCCAGCACTACGGAGGGGGGTCTAAACACAGATACGCAGTATTTT. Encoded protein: CASTTEGGLNTDTQYF.

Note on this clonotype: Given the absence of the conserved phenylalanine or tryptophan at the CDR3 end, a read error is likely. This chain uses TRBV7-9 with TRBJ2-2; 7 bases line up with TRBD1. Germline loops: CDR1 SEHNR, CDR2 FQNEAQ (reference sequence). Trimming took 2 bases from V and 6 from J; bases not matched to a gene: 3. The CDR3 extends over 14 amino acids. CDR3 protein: CASSLQQGSGELFL. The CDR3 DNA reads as TGTGCCAGCAGCTTACAACAGGGGTCCGGGGAGCTGTTTCTT.

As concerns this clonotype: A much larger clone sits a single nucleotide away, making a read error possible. The CDR3, as DNA: TGCGCCACCAGCAACACAGCCTACGAGCAGTACTTC. Encoded protein: CATSNTAYEQYF. This sequence joins TRBV5-1 and TRBJ2-7, with D unclear. The CDR3 is 12 amino acids. Germline CDR1 and CDR2: SGHRS and YFSETQ.

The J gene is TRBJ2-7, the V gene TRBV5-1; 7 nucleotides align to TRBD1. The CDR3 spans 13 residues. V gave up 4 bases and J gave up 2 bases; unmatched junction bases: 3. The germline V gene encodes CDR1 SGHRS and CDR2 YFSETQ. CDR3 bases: TGCGCCAGCAGCACGGGGACAGCCTACGAGCAGTACTTC. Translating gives CASSTGTAYEQYF.

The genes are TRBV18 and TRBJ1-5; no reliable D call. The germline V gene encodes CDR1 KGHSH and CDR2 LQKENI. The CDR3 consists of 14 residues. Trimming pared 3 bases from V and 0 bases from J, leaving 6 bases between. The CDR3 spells CASSPNLSNQPQHF. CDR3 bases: TGTGCCAGCTCACCGAACCTTAGCAATCAGCCCCAGCATTTT.

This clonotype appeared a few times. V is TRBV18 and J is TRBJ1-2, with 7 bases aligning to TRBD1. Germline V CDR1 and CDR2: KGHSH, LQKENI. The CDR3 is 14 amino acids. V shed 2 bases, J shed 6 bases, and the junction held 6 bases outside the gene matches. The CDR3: CASSPGAQGNGYTF. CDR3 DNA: TGTGCCAGCTCACCAGGGGCACAGGGGAATGGCTACACCTTC.

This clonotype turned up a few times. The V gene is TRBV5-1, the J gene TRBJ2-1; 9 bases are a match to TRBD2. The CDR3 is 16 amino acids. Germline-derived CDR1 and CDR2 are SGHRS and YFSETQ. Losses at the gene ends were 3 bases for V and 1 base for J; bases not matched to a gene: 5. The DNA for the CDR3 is TGCGCCAGCAGCTCAGGACTAGCGCCTTCCTACAATGAGCAGTTCTTC. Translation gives CASSSGLAPSYNEQFF.

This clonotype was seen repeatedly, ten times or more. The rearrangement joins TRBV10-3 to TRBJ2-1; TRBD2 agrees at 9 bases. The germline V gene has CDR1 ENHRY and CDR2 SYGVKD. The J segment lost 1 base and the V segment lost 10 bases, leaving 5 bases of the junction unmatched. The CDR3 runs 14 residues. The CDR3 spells CATLTSGSYNEQFF. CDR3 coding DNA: TGTGCCACCCTGACTAGCGGATCCTACAATGAGCAGTTCTTC.

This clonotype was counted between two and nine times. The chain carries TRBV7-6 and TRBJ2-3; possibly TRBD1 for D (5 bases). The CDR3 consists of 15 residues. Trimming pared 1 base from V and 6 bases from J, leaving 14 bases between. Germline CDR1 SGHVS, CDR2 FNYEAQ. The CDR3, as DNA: TGTGCCAGCAGCTTAGAGGCCAGGGCGGCGGATACGCAGTATTTT. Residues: CASSLEARAADTQYF.

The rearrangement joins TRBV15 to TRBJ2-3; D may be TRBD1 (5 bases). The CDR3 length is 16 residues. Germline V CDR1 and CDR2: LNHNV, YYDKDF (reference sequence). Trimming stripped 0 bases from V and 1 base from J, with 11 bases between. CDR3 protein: CATSRDRQRRTDTQYF. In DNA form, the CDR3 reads TGTGCCACCAGCAGAGATCGACAGCGTCGCACAGATACGCAGTATTTT.

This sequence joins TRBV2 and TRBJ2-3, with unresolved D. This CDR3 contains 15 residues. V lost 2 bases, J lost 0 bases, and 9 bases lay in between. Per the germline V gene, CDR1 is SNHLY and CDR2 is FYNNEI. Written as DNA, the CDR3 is TGTGCCAGCAGTGAAAAAGCTGCTAGCACAGATACGCAGTATTTT. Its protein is CASSEKAASTDTQYF.

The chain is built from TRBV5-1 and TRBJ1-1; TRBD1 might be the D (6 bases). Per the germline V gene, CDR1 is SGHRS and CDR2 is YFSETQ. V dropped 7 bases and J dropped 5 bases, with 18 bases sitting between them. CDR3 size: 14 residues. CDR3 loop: CASAPQGRNTEAFF. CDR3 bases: TGCGCCAGCGCGCCTCAGGGGCGAAATACTGAAGCTTTCTTT. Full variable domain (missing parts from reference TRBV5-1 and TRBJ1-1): KAGVTQTPRYLIKTRGQQVTLSCSPISGHRSVSWYQQTPGQGLQFLFEYFSETQRNKGNFPGRFSGRQFSNSRSEMNVSTLELGDSALYLCASAPQGRNTEAFFGQGTRLTVV.

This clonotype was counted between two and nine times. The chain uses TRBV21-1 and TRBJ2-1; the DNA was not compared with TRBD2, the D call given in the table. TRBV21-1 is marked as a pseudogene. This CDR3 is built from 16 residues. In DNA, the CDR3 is TGTGCCAGCAGCAAAGATGAGACTATCCCCTACAATGAGCAGTTCTTC. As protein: CASSKDETIPYNEQFF.

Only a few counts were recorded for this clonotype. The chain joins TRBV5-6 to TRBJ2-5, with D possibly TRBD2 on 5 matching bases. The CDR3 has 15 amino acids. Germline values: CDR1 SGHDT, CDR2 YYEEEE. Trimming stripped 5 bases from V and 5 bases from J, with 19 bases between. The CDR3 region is CASRHSAAGRETQYF. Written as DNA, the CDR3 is TGTGCCAGCAGACACTCTGCGGCGGGCCGGGAGACCCAGTACTTC.

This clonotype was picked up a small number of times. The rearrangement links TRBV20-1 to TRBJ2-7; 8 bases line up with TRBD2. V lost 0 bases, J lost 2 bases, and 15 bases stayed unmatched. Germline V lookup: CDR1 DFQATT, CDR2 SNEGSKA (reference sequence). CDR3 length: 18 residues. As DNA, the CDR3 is TGCAGTGCTAGAGATCATCTGTCCCCAGCGGGGGAGGCCTACGAGCAGTACTTC. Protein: CSARDHLSPAGEAYEQYF.

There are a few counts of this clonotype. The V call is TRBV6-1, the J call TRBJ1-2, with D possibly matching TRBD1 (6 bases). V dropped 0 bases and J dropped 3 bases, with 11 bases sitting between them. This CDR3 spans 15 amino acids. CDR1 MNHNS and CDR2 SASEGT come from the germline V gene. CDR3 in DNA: TGTGCCAGCAGTGAAGCGACGACAGGCGACTATGGCTACACCTTC. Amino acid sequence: CASSEATTGDYGYTF.